This T cell receptor beta chain was sequenced during a study of Ad26.COV2.S vaccination and SARS-CoV-2 variants. Turning to the study itself: The donor belonged to the COV1001 Ad26.COV2.S trial arm. Dosing was one shot or two shots 56 days apart.

Method: immunoSEQ multiplex PCR; TCRdb's copy keeps in-frame clones and lacks some. Here the sample spans 300,000 to 500,000 clones, approximately 91% being singletons. In the case of this clone: Its antigen is still unknown.

The CDR3 sequence is 12 residues long. Losses at the gene ends were 7 bases for V and 4 bases for J; bases not matched to a gene: 3. Germline CDR1 reads MNHEY; CDR2 reads SVGAGI. General study results and limits: Across vaccine and placebo recipients, the breadth of non-spike TCRs was similar. CD8+ and CD4+ T cells specific for spike reportedly responded with substantial breadth after vaccination.

This sample's treatment: some 20 received Ad26.COV2.S at low or high dose, single or two shots; roughly 5 received placebo; per-sample allocation not given. It was on day 63 after the first vaccine or placebo injection that samples were taken. The chain is built from TRBV6-5 and TRBJ2-7, with TRBD1 matching 8 bases. The sample consisted of peripheral blood, taken in a trial of Ad26.COV2.S vaccine versus placebo. This TCR came from a person between 18 and 65 years old who received the Ad26.COV2.S COVID-19 vaccine or a placebo. The CDR3 protein is CASKDRGYEQYF. CDR3 sequence (DNA): TGTGCCAGCAAAGACAGGGGTTACGAGCAGTACTTC.